A single sample is the source of the 2 T cell receptor beta chains below, sequenced in a study of blood T cell repertoires in COVID-19. The repertoire was sequenced with immunoSEQ multiplex PCR; TCRdb's copy has only in-frame clones and lacks some. The sample lists about 210,000 clones, about 85% seen once, with approximately 1.6% in the top ten. What was sequenced was peripheral blood. These receptors originate from a man between 65 and 80 years old with acute or convalescent COVID-19.

The rearrangement uses TRBV12-3 or TRBV12-4 and TRBJ2-1; 8 nucleotides align to TRBD1. This CDR3 region has 13 residues. J gave up 15 bases and V 1 base, and 8 bases lay outside the gene matches. The CDR3 DNA reads TGTGCCAGCAGTTTAGAAGGCCGGACAGGGTGGTTCTTC. This codes for CASSLEGRTGWFF.

The chain couples TRBV5-1 to TRBJ1-1; D might be TRBD1 (5 bases). This CDR3 is built from 16 residues. Germline-derived CDR1 and CDR2 are SGHRS and YFSETQ. V shed 1 base and J shed 0 bases, with 13 bases lying between them. For the CDR3, the DNA is TGCGCCAGCAGCTTGTGGTTGGGGCGGTTGAACACTGAAGCTTTCTTT. Amino acid sequence: CASSLWLGRLNTEAFF.